This note documents a single T cell receptor beta chain sequence. This sample was included in a study of beta chain features in type 1 diabetes. Study at large: What patients shared with healthy donors was a similar profile of age, gender and cell yields.

Trimming removed 2 bases at V and 3 bases at J, with 8 bases between. Germline values: CDR1 ENHRY, CDR2 SYGVKD. The CDR3 is 14 amino acids. Reverse transcribing all isolated RNA meant expressed TCRB transcripts were sequenced. The method was immunoSEQ multiplex PCR; TCRdb's version includes in-frame clones alone and lacks a portion of them. The table records roughly 610,000 clones, roughly 16% of them present only once. Sequenced: naive CD4+ T cells from blood. The chain is built from TRBV10-3 and TRBJ1-5; D may be TRBD1 (5 bases). The TCR originated in a man between 18 and 35 years old in good health. The CDR3, as DNA: TGTGCCATCAGTGAGGGGGGTGACAATCAGCCCCAGCATTTT. It codes for CAISEGGDNQPQHF.